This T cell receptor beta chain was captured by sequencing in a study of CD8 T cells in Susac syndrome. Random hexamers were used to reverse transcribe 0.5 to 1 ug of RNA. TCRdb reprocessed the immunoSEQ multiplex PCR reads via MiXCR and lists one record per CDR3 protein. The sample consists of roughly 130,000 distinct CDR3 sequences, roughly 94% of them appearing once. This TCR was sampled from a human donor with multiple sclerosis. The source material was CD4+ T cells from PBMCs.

CDR3 coding DNA: TGTGCCACCAGCAGAGATCACGGTAGAATATCCGGGGAGCTGTTTTTT. It specifies CATSRDHGRISGELFF. This chain links TRBV15 with TRBJ2-2, with unresolved D. The V and J ends lost 0 bases and 6 bases respectively, with 14 bases between them. The CDR3 is made up of 16 amino acids. The germline gives CDR1 LNHNV, CDR2 YYDKDF (reference sequence).